Below are 11 T cell receptor beta chains sequenced from a single sample in a study of blood T cells in healthy people across ages. It was with a sample-barcoded 5' primer and a J-beta primer mix that a second PCR of about 6 to 12 cycles was run. TCRdb fed the 5' RACE reads into MiXCR, producing one record per CDR3 protein. The sample yields around 780,000 distinct CDR3 sequences, roughly 24% seen once. These same records also appear under a second study, on T cells of mothers and their children.

The sequenced sample consisted of blood. Receptors originate from a boy aged 5-17 years in good health.

The V and J genes are TRBV7-3 and TRBJ2-5; perhaps TRBD2 as D (6 bases). With the DNA end fitting TRBJ2-1 better, the J assignment may be wrong. In germline, CDR1 is SGHTA, CDR2 FQGTGA. The CDR3 is 13 amino acids. The CDR3 DNA follows: TGTGCCAGCAGCCTCGGGACTTTTGATGAGCAGTTCTTC. Translating it yields CASSLGTFDEQFF.

This clonotype was counted between two and nine times. The chain combines TRBV5-1 with TRBJ2-1; 11 positions match TRBD1. The DNA end is more similar to TRBJ2-7, so the J call may be wrong. Germline V lookup: CDR1 SGHRS, CDR2 YFSETQ. This CDR3 is 16 amino acids long. The CDR3 DNA sequence: TGCGCCAGCAGCTCGGGCCCACCGGGACAGGGGGACGAGCAGTACTTC. This sequence encodes CASSSGPPGQGDEQYF.

The gene calls are TRBV12-3 or TRBV12-4 and TRBJ2-5, with a possible D match to TRBD2 (6 bases). Trimming removed 5 bases at V and 3 bases at J, with 10 bases between. The CDR3 extends over 13 amino acids. This CDR3 reads CASSPSEKETQYF. The CDR3 DNA sequence: TGTGCCAGCAGTCCTAGCGAAAAAGAGACCCAGTACTTC.

This chain connects TRBV7-2 to TRBJ2-5; 7 bases line up with TRBD2. The V gene's germline CDR1 is SGHTA and CDR2 FQGNSA. The V and J ends lost 3 bases and 1 base, in that order; junction bases with no gene match: 14. This CDR3 is 18 amino acids long. The CDR3 DNA reads as TGTGCCAGCAGCTTGTTCGGTGGGGGGGGACCAATCCAAGAGACCCAGTACTTC. It translates to CASSLFGGGGPIQETQYF.

CDR3 sequence (DNA): TGTGCCAGCAGATGGATAGGCACTAATGAAAAACTGTTTTTT. Protein: CASRWIGTNEKLFF. The rearrangement uses TRBV6-1 and TRBJ1-4; D remains ambiguous. The V and J ends lost 6 bases and 2 bases respectively, with 10 bases between them. CDR1 is MNHNS and CDR2 is SASEGT in the germline V gene. CDR3 size: 14 residues.

This clonotype was detected a few times. The chain couples TRBV4-1 to TRBJ2-1; D not certain. V was cut by 3 bases and J by 11 bases, with 11 bases left in between. The CDR3 spans 12 residues. Germline CDR1 is MGHRA and CDR2 is YSYEKL. The CDR3: CASSQVDTKQFF. Written as DNA, the CDR3 is TGCGCCAGCAGCCAGGTAGACACGAAGCAGTTCTTC.

This clonotype was seen a few times. The chain has TRBV24-1 and TRBJ1-2; D is perhaps TRBD1 (5 bases). V was cut by 5 bases and J by 4 bases, with 10 bases left in between. Germline-derived CDR1 and CDR2 are KGHDR and SFDVKD. CDR3 length equals 13 residues. The CDR3 sequence: CATSVGLGYGYTF. The CDR3 nucleotides read TGTGCCACCAGTGTGGGGCTCGGCTATGGCTACACCTTC.

This chain uses TRBV7-9 with TRBJ1-2; D is ambiguous. With 5 bases removed from V and 8 bases from J, the gap between germline ends came to 24 bases. CDR1 and CDR2 from the germline V gene are SEHNR and FQNEAQ (reference sequence). This CDR3 spans 16 amino acids. The CDR3 sequence: CASSRPLDIQAVGYTF. In DNA, the CDR3 is TGTGCCAGCAGCAGGCCCCTGGATATCCAGGCGGTGGGCTACACCTTC.

The chain couples TRBV5-1 to TRBJ2-5; D may correspond to TRBD1 or TRBD2 (7 bases each). The CDR3 extends over 16 amino acids. From germline, CDR1 is SGHRS and CDR2 YFSETQ. Trimming left V 0 bases short and J 4 bases short, with 16 bases between. CDR3 residues: CASSLEEGGGPETQYF. CDR3 sequence (DNA): TGCGCCAGCAGCTTGGAAGAGGGAGGGGGCCCAGAGACCCAGTACTTC. Together with reference TRBV5-1 and TRBJ2-5, the CDR3 gives the full variable domain: KAGVTQTPRYLIKTRGQQVTLSCSPISGHRSVSWYQQTPGQGLQFLFEYFSETQRNKGNFPGRFSGRQFSNSRSEMNVSTLELGDSALYLCASSLEEGGGPETQYFGPGTRLLVL.

This rearrangement joins TRBV3-1 to TRBJ2-7, with D possibly matching TRBD2 (5 bases). Between the trimmed V and J ends, which lost 6 bases and 5 bases, there was a span of 20 bases. Germline values: CDR1 LGHDT, CDR2 YNNKEL (reference sequence). This CDR3 has 15 residues. This CDR3 reads CASSRFEVEGNEQYF. Here the CDR3 DNA reads TGTGCCAGCAGTCGTTTCGAGGTCGAGGGAAACGAGCAGTACTTC.

This clonotype was seen only a few times. The V and J genes are TRBV9 and TRBJ2-1; D is possibly TRBD2 (6 bases). Trimming stripped 5 bases from V and 2 bases from J, with 14 bases between. The germline V gene has CDR1 SGDLS and CDR2 YYNGEE. The CDR3 has 15 amino acids. CDR3 sequence: CASSLWGDPYNEQFF. CDR3 nucleotide sequence: TGTGCCAGCAGTCTATGGGGGGACCCCTACAATGAGCAGTTCTTC. The full variable domain, with the rest looked up from reference TRBV9 and TRBJ2-1, is DSGVTQTPKHLITATGQRVTLRCSPRSGDLSVYWYQQSLDQGLQFLIQYYNGEERAKGNILERFSAQQFPDLHSELNLSSLELGDSALYFCASSLWGDPYNEQFFGPGTRLTVL.